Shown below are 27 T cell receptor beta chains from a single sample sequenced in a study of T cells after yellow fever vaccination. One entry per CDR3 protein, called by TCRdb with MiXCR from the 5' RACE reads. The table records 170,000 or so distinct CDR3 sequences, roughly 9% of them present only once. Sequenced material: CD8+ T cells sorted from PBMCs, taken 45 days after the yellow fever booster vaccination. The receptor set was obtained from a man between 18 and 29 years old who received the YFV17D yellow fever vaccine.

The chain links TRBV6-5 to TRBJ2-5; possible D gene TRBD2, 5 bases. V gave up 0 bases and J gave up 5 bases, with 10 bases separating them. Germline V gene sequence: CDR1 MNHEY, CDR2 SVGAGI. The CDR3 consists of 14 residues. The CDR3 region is CASSYSGGSETQYF. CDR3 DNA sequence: TGTGCCAGCAGTTACTCCGGAGGTTCTGAGACCCAGTACTTC.

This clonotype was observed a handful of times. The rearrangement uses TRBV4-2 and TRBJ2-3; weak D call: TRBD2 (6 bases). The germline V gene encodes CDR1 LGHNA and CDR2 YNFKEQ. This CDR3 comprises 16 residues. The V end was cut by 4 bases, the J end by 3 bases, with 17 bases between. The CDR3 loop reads CASSPEVAAYTDTQYF. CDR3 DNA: TGTGCCAGCAGCCCCGAGGTAGCGGCCTATACAGATACGCAGTATTTT.

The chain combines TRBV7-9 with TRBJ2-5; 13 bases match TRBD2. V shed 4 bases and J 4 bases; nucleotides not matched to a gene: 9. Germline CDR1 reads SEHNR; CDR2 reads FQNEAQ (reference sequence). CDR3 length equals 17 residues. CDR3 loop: CASSSGLAGEVGETQYF. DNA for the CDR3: TGTGCCAGCAGCTCCGGACTAGCGGGGGAGGTGGGAGAGACCCAGTACTTC. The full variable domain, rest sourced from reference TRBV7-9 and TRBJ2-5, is DTGVSQNPRHKITKRGQNVTFRCDPISEHNRLYWYRQTLGQGPEFLTYFQNEAQLEKSRLLSDRFSAERPKGSFSTLEIQRTEQGDSAMYLCASSSGLAGEVGETQYFGPGTRLLVL.

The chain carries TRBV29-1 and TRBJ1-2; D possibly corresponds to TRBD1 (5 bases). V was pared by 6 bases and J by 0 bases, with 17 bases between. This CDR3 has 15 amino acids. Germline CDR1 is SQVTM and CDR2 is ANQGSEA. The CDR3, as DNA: TGCAGCGTGCCCCCCTGGCAGGGATCTAACTATGGCTACACCTTC. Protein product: CSVPPWQGSNYGYTF.

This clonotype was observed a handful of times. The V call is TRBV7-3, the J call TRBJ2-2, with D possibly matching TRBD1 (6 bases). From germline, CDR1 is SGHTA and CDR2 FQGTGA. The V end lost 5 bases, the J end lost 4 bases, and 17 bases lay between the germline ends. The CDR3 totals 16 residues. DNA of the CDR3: TGTGCCAGCAGCCCAGGGGACGGTAGAAGCACCGGGGAGCTGTTTTTT. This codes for CASSPGDGRSTGELFF. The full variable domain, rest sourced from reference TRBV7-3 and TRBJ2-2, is GAGVSQTPSNKVTEKGKYVELRCDPISGHTALYWYRQSLGQGPEFLIYFQGTGAADDSGLPNDRFFAVRPEGSVSTLKIQRTERGDSAVYLCASSPGDGRSTGELFFGEGSRLTVL.

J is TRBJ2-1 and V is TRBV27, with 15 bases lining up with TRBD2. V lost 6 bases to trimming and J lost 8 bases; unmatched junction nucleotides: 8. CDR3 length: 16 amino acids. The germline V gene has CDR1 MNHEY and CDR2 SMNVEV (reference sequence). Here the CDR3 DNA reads TGTGCCAGCAGCCCACGGACTAGCGGGGGGGCTGATGAGCAGTTCTTC. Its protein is CASSPRTSGGADEQFF.

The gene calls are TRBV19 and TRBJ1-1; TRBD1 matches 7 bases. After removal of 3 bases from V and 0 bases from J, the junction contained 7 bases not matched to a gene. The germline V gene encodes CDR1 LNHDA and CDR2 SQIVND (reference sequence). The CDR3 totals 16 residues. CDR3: CASSMRQGELNTEAFF. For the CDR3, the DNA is TGTGCCAGTAGTATGAGACAGGGCGAATTGAACACTGAAGCTTTCTTT.

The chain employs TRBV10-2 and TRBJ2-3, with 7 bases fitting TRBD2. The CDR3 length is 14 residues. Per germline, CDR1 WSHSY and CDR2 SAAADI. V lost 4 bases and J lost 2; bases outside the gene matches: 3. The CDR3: CASSGGGNTDTQYF. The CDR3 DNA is TGCGCCAGCAGTGGGGGGGGGAACACAGATACGCAGTATTTT.

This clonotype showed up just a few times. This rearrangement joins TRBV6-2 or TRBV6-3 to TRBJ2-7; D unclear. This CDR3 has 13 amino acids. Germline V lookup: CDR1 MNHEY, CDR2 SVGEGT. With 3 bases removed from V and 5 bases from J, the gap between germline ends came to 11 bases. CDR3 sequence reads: CASSYLQWDEQYV. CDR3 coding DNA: TGTGCCAGCAGTTATCTCCAGTGGGACGAGCAGTACGTC.

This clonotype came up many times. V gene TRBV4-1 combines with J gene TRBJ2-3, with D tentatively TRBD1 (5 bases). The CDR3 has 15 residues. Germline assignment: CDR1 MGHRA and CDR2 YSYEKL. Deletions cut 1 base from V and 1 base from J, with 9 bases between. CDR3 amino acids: CASSQGGDRTDTQYF. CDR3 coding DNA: TGCGCCAGCAGCCAAGGGGGCGATCGCACAGATACGCAGTATTTT.

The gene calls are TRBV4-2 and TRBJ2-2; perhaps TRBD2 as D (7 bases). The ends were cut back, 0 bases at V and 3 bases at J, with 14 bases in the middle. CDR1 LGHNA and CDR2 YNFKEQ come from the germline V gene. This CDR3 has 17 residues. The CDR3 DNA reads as TGTGCCAGCAGCCAAGAGGGGGGGCGCCAGGACACCGGGGAGCTGTTTTTT. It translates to CASSQEGGRQDTGELFF.

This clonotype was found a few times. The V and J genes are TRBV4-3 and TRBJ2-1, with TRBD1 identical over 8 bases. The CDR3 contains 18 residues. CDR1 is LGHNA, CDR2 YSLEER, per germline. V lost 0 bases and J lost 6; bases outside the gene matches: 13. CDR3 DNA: TGCGCCAGCAGCCAAGATGTTATGGGCAGTCAGGGGGCCAATGAGCAGTTCTTC. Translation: CASSQDVMGSQGANEQFF.

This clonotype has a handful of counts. CDR3 nucleotides: TGCGCCAGCAGCCAAGGCAGGGGACTAAGCTCTGGGGCCAACGTCCTGACTTTC. Translated, it gives CASSQGRGLSSGANVLTF. The chain carries TRBV4-1 and TRBJ2-6; a weak D match, TRBD2 (7 bases). Trimming cost V 1 base and J 0 bases, with 13 bases left between them. Germline lookup yields CDR1 MGHRA and CDR2 YSYEKL. The CDR3 extends over 18 amino acids.

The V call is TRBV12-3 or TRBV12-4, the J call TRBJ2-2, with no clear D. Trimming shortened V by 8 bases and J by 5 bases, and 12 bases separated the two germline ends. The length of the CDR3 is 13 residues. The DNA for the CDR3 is TGTGCCAGCCTTGGGTTTAGGACCGGGGAGCTGTTTTTT. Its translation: CASLGFRTGELFF.

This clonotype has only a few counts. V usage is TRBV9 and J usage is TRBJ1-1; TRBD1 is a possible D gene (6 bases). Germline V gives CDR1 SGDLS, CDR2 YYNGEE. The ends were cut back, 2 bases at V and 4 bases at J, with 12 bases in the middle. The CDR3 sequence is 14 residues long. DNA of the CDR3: TGTGCCAGCAGCGTCGGGGGCAGAGGCACTGAAGCTTTCTTT. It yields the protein CASSVGGRGTEAFF.

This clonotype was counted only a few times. CDR3 residues: CASSWDGGRTHRAYEQYF. The CDR3 region has the DNA TGTGCCAGCAGTTGGGACGGGGGGCGGACTCACCGCGCCTACGAGCAGTACTTC. V gene TRBV5-4 combines with J gene TRBJ2-7, with a possible D match to TRBD2 (7 bases). The length of the CDR3 is 18 residues. Between the trimmed V and J ends, which lost 5 bases and 2 bases, there was a span of 26 bases. Germline loops: CDR1 SGHNT, CDR2 YYREEE (reference sequence).

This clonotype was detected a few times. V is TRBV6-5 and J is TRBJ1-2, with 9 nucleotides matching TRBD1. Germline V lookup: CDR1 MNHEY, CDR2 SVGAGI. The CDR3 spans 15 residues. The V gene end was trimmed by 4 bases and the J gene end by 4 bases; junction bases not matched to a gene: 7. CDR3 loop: CASSSNRGRIYGYTF. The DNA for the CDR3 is TGTGCCAGCAGTTCAAACAGGGGGCGCATCTATGGCTACACCTTC.

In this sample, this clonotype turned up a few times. The CDR3 DNA sequence: TGTGCCACCAGTGAGATTCATGGATCCGAAGCTTTCTTT. This codes for CATSEIHGSEAFF. The chain has TRBV24-1 and TRBJ1-1; D not certain. This CDR3 has 13 amino acids. V was trimmed by 4 bases and J by 8 bases, leaving 13 bases between them. Per the germline V gene, CDR1 is KGHDR and CDR2 is SFDVKD.

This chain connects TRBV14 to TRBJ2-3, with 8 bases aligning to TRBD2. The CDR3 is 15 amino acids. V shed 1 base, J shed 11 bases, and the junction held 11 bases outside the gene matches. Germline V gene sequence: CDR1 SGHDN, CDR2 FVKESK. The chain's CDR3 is CASSQADSGADLQYF. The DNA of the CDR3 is TGTGCCAGCAGCCAAGCTGATAGCGGGGCTGACTTGCAGTATTTT.

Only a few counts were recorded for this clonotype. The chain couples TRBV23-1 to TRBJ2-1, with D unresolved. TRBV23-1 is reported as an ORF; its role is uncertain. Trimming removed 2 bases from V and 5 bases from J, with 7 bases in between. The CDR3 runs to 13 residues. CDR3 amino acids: CASSQGRHNEQFF. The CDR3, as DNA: TGCGCCAGCAGTCAAGGACGACACAATGAGCAGTTCTTC.

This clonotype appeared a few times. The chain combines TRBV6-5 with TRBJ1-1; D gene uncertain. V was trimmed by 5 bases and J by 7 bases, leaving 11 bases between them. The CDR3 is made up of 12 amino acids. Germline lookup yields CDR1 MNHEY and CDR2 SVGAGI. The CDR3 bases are TGTGCCAGCAGTAACCGGGATCTTGAAGCTTTCTTT. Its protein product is CASSNRDLEAFF.

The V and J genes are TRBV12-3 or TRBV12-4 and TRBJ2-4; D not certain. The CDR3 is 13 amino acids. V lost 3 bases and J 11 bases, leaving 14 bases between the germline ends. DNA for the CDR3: TGTGCCAGCAGTTTTAATCTAGGATTGGTTCAGTACTTC. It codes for CASSFNLGLVQYF.

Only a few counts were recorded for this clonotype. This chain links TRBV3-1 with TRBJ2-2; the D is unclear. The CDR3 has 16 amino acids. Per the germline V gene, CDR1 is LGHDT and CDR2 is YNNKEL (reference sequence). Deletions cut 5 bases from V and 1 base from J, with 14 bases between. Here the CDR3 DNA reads TGTGCCAGCAGCGCTGACGGCCTAAAGAACACCGGGGAGCTGTTTTTT. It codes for CASSADGLKNTGELFF.

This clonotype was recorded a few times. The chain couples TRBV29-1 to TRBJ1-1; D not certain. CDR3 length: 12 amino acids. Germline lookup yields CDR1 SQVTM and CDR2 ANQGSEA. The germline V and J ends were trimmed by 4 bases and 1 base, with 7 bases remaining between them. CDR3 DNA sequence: TGCAGCGTTGGACCTGGGAACACTGAAGCTTTCTTT. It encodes CSVGPGNTEAFF.

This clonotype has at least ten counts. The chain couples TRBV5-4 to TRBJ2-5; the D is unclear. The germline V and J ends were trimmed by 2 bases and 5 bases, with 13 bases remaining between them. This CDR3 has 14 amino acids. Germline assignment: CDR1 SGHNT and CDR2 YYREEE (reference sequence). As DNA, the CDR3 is TGTGCCAGCAGCTTATCCGACGTTGAGGAGACCCAGTACTTC. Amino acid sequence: CASSLSDVEETQYF.

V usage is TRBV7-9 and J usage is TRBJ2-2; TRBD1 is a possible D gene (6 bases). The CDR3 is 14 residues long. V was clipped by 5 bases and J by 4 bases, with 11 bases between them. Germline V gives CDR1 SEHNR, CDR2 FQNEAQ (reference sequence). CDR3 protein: CASSPRTVTGELFF. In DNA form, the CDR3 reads TGTGCCAGCAGCCCTAGGACAGTCACCGGGGAGCTGTTTTTT.

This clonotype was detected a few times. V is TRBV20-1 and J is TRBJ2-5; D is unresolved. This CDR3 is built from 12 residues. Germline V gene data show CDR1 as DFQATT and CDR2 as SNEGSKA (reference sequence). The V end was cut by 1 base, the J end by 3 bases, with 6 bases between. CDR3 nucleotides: TGCAGTGCTAGAGTGGTGGAAGAGACCCAGTACTTC. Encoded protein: CSARVVEETQYF.